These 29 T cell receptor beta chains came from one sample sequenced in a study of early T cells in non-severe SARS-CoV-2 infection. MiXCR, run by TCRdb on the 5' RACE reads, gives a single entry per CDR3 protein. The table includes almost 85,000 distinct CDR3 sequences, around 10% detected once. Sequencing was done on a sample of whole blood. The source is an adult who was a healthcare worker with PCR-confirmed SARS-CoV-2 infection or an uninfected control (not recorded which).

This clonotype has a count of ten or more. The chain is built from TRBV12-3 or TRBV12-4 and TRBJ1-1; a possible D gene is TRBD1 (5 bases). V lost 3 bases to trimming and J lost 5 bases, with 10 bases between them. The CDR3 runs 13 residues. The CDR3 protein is CASSLGGKTEAFF. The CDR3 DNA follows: TGTGCCAGCAGTTTGGGGGGTAAGACTGAAGCTTTCTTT.

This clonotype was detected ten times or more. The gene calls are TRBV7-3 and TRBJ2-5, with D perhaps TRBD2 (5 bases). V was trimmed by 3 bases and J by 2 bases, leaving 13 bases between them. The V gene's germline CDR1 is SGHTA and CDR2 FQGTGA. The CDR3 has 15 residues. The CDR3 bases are TGTGCCAGCAGCTTTAGAAGCACGGGGCAAGAGACCCAGTACTTC. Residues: CASSFRSTGQETQYF.

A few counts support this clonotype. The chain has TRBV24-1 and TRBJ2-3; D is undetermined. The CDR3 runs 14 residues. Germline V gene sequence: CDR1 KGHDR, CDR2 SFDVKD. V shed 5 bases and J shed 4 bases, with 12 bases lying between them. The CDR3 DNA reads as TGTGCCACCAGTGGCAGGACGTCTGCAGATACGCAGTATTTT. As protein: CATSGRTSADTQYF.

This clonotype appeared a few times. The CDR3 nucleotides are TGTGCCAGCAGCTTGCCCCGCAGGGCGGCCACAGATACGCAGTATTTT. This gives the protein CASSLPRRAATDTQYF. The V gene is TRBV5-4, the J gene TRBJ2-3; possibly TRBD1 for D (5 bases). The CDR3 is 16 residues long. The ends were cut back, 1 base at V and 2 bases at J, with 14 bases in the middle. Germline V gives CDR1 SGHNT, CDR2 YYREEE (reference sequence).

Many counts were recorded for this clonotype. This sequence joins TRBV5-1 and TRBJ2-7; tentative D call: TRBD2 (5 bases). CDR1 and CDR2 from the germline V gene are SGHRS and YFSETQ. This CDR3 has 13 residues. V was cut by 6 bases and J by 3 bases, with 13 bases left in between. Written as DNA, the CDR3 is TGCGCCAGCACAACCCCGGGAAGCTACGAGCAGTACTTC. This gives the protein CASTTPGSYEQYF.

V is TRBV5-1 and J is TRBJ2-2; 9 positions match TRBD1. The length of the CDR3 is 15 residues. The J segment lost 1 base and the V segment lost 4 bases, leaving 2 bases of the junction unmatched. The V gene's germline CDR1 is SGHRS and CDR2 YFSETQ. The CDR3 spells CASSRGQGNTGELFF. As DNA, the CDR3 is TGCGCCAGCAGCCGGGGACAGGGGAACACCGGGGAGCTGTTTTTT.

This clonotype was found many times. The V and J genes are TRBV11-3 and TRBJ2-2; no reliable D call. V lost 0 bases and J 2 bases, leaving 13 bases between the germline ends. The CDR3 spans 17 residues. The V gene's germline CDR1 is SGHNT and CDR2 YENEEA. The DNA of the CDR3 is TGTGCCAGCAGCTTAGATTTAGGTGTCGGAAACACCGGGGAGCTGTTTTTT. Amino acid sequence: CASSLDLGVGNTGELFF. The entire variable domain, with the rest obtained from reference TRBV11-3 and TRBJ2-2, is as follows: EAGVVQSPRYKIIEKKQPVAFWCNPISGHNTLYWYLQNLGQGPELLIRYENEEAVDDSQLPKDRFSAERLKGVDSTLKIQPAELGDSAVYLCASSLDLGVGNTGELFFGEGSRLTVL.

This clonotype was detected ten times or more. The CDR3 sequence: CASSNWGGDYYGYTF. Written as DNA, the CDR3 is TGTGCCAGCAGTAACTGGGGCGGCGATTACTATGGCTACACCTTC. The chain combines TRBV6-2 or TRBV6-3 with TRBJ1-2; D possibly corresponds to TRBD1 (5 bases). CDR1 is MNHEY and CDR2 is SVGEGT in the germline V gene. This CDR3 contains 15 residues. V shed 5 bases and J shed 3 bases, with 16 bases lying between them.

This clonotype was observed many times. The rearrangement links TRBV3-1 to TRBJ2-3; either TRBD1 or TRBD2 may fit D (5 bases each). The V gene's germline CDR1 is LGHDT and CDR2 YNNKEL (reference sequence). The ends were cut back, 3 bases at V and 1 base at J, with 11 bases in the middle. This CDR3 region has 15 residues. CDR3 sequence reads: CASSQVGVGTDTQYF. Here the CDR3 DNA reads TGTGCCAGCAGCCAGGTGGGGGTTGGCACAGATACGCAGTATTTT.

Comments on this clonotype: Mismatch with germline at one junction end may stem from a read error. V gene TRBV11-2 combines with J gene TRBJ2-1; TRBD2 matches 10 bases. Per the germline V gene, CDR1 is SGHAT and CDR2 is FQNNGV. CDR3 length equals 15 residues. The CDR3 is CVSSLEAGGRNEQFF. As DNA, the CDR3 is TGTGTCAGCAGCTTAGAAGCGGGAGGGCGGAATGAGCAGTTCTTC.

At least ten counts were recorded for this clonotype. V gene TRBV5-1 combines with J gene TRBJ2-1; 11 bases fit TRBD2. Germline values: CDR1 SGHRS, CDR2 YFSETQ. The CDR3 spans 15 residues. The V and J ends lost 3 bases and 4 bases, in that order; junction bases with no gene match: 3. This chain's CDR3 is CASSYIAGGYNEQFF. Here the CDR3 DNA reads TGCGCCAGCAGCTACATAGCGGGAGGGTACAATGAGCAGTTCTTC.

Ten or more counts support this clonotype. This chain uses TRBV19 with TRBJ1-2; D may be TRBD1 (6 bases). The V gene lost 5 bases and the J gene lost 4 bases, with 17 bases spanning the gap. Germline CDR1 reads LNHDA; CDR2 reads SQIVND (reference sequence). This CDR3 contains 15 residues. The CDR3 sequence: CASSPDRYSLYGYTF. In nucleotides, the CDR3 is TGTGCCAGTAGTCCGGACAGATACTCCCTCTATGGCTACACCTTC.

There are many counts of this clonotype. The CDR3 sequence is CASSFWRSLSYNEQFF. CDR3 in DNA: TGTGCCAGCAGCTTTTGGCGGTCCCTCTCCTACAATGAGCAGTTCTTC. The chain couples TRBV13 to TRBJ2-1; unclear D gene. V lost 3 bases, J lost 0 bases, and 12 bases lay in between. Germline values: CDR1 PRHDT, CDR2 FYEKMQ (reference sequence). This CDR3 has 16 residues.

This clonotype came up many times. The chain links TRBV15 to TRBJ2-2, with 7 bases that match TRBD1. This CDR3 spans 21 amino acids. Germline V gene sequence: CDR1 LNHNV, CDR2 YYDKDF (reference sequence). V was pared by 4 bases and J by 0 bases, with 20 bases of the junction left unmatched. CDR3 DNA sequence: TGTGCCACCAGCACAGACAAATGGACAGGTTCCACTCCAGCGAACACCGGGGAGCTGTTTTTT. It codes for CATSTDKWTGSTPANTGELFF.

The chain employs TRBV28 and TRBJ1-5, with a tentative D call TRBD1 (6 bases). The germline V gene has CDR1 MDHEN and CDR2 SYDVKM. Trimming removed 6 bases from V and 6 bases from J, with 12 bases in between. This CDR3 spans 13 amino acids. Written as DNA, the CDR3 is TGTGCCAGCAGCTCGGACAGAGCTCAGCCCCAGCATTTT. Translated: CASSSDRAQPQHF.

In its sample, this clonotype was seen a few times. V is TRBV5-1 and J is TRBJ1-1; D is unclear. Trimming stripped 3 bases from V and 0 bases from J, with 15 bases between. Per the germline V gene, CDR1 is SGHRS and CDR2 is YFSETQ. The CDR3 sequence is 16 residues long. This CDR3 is CASSSNGRNLNTEAFF. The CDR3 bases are TGCGCCAGCAGCTCCAACGGAAGGAATCTGAACACTGAAGCTTTCTTT.

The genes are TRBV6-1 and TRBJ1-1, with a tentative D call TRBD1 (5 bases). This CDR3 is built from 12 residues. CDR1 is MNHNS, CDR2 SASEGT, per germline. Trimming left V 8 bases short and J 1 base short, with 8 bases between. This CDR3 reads CASFGQNTEAFF. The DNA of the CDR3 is TGTGCCAGCTTTGGACAGAACACTGAAGCTTTCTTT.

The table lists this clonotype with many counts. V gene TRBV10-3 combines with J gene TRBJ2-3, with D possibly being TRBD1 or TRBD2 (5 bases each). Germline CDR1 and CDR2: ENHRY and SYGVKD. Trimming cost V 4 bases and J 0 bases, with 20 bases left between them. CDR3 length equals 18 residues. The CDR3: CAISGRDQPVPSTDTQYF. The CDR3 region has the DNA TGTGCCATCAGTGGCCGGGACCAGCCGGTCCCTAGCACAGATACGCAGTATTTT.

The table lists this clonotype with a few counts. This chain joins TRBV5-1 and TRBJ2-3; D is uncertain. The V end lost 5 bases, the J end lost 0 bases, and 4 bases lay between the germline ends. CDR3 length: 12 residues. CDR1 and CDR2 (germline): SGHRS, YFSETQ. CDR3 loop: CASRDSTDTQYF. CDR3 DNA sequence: TGCGCCAGCAGAGATAGCACAGATACGCAGTATTTT.

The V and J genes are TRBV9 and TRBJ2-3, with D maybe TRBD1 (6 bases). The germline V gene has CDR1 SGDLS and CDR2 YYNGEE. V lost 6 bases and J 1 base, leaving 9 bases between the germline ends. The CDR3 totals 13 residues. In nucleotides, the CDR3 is TGTGCCAGCAAGGGGGTCCGCACAGATACGCAGTATTTT. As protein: CASKGVRTDTQYF.

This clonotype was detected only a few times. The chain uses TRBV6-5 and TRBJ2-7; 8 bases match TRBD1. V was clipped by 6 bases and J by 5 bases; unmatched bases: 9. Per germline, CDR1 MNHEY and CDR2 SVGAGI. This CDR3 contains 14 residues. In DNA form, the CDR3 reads TGTGCCAGCAGCCCGGACAGGGAGGTACACGAGCAGTACTTC. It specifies CASSPDREVHEQYF.

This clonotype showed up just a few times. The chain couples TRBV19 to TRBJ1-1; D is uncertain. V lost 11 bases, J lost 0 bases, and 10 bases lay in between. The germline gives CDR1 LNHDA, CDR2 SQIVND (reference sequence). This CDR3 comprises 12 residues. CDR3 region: CAVGKMNTEAFF. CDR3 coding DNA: TGTGCCGTCGGGAAGATGAACACTGAAGCTTTCTTT. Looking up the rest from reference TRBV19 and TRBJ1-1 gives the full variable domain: DGGITQSPKYLFRKEGQNVTLSCEQNLNHDAMYWYRQDPGQGLRLIYYSQIVNDFQKGDIAEGYSVSREKKESFPLTVTSAQKNPTAFYLCAVGKMNTEAFFGQGTRLTVV.

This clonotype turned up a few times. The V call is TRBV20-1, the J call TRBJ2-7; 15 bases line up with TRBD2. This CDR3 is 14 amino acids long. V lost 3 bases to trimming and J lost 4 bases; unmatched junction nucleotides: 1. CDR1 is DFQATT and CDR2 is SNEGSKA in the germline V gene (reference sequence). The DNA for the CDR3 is TGCAGTGCTAGGGGGACTAGCGGGAGGTACGAGCAGTACTTC. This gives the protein CSARGTSGRYEQYF.

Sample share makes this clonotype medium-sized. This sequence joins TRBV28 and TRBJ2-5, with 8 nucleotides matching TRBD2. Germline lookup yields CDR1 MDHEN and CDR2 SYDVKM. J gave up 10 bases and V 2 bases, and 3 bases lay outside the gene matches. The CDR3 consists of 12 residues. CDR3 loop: CASSLGLAGQYF. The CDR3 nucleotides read TGTGCCAGCAGTTTAGGGCTAGCGGGCCAGTACTTC.

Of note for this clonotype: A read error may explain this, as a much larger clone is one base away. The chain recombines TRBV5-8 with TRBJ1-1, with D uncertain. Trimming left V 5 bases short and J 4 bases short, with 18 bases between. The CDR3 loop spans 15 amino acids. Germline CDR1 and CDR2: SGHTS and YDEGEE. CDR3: CASRNQGTLITEAFF. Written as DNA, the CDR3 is TGTGCCAGCAGAAACCAAGGAACCTTGATCACTGAAGCTTTCTTT.

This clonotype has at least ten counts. CDR3 sequence (DNA): TGTGCCAGCAGCCAAGATTCAGGACAGGGAAAGACCCAGTACTTC. Its translation: CASSQDSGQGKTQYF. The V and J genes are TRBV3-1 and TRBJ2-5, with 8 bases matching TRBD1. There are 15 residues in the CDR3. CDR1 and CDR2 (germline): LGHDT, YNNKEL (reference sequence). After removal of 0 bases from V and 6 bases from J, the junction contained 6 bases not matched to a gene.

The CDR3 protein is CSVEGFQRERNNEQFF. The DNA of the CDR3 is TGCAGCGTTGAAGGTTTCCAGCGGGAGAGGAACAATGAGCAGTTCTTC. V and J are TRBV29-1 and TRBJ2-1; TRBD2 matches at 8 bases. The CDR3 spans 16 residues. Germline V gene lookup returns CDR1 SQVTM and CDR2 ANQGSEA. Trimming took 1 base from V and 5 from J; bases not matched to a gene: 10.

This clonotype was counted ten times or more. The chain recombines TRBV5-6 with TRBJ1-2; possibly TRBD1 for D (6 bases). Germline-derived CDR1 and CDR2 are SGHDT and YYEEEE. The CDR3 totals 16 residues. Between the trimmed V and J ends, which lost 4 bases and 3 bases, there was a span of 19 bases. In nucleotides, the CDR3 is TGTGCCAGCAGCAGTGGAGGGGGAGGGTTTGACTATGGCTACACCTTC. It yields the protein CASSSGGGGFDYGYTF.

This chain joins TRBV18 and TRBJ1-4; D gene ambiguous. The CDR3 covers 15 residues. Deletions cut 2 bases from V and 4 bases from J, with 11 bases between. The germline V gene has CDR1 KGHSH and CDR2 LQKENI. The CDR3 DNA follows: TGTGCCAGCTCACCAAGTCAACGGAATAATGAAAAACTGTTTTTT. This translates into CASSPSQRNNEKLFF.